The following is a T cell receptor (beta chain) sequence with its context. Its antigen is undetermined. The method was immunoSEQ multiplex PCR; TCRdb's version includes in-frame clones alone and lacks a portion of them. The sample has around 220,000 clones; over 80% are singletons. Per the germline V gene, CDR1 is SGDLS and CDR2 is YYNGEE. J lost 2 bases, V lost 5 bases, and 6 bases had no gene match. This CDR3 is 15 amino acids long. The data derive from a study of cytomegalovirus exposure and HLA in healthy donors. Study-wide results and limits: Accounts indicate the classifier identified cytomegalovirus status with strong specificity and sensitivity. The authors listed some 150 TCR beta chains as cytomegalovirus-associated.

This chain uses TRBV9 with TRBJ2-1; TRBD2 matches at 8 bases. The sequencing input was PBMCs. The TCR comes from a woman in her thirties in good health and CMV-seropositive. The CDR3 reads CASSGDGRAYNEQFF. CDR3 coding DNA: TGTGCCAGCAGTGGAGACGGGAGGGCCTACAATGAGCAGTTCTTC.